A selection of T cell receptor beta chains follows, all from one sample in a study of vaccination and CD4 T cells after COVID-19. Antigens for these TCRs are unknown. TCRdb reprocessed the PCR reads with MiXCR, giving one entry per CDR3 protein. The sample lists around 11,000 distinct CDR3 sequences, 69% occurring once. Material: CD4+ T cells from blood, cultured in vitro. The receptors here all came from a human donor who had recovered from COVID-19. The CDR3 runs from the conserved cysteine through the conserved F or W. A D gene is named only where the DNA matches it firmly. Clone size, where shown, is once, few, many, or a class for clones that have expanded.

d_call,j_call,v_call,clone_size,cdr3_aa,cdr3_nt
TRBD1,TRBJ1-6,TRBV27,-,CASSLLRQGRYSPLHF,TGTGCCAGCAGTTTACTCCGACAGGGGCGTTATTCACCCCTCCACTTT
TRBD1,TRBJ1-3,TRBV7-3,medium-sized,CASSLMPPGQGGNTIYF,TGTGCCAGCAGCTTAATGCCCCCGGGACAGGGAGGAAACACCATATATTTT
-,TRBJ2-5,TRBV29-1,-,CSVGLTFETQYF,TGCAGCGTTGGACTTACTTTTGAGACCCAGTACTTC
TRBD1,TRBJ2-5,TRBV24-1,-,CATSDLPTGGFGETQYF,TGTGCCACCAGTGACTTGCCCACAGGGGGTTTTGGGGAGACCCAGTACTTC
-,TRBJ1-5,TRBV5-5,-,CASSLQYGRGYNQPQHF,TGTGCCAGCAGCTTGCAGTATGGCAGGGGATACAATCAGCCCCAGCATTTT
-,TRBJ2-3,TRBV12-3/TRBV12-4,few,CASSPGRADTQYF,TGTGCCAGCAGTCCGGGGCGCGCAGATACGCAGTATTTT
TRBD1,TRBJ1-1,TRBV7-9,-,CASSSPRGQELNTEAFF,TGTGCCAGCAGCTCCCCACGTGGACAGGAGTTGAACACTGAAGCTTTCTTT
TRBD1,TRBJ1-1,TRBV5-1,-,CASSLGVPGQASTFF,TGCGCCAGCAGCTTGGGAGTCCCGGGACAGGCTAGTACTTTCTTT
-,TRBJ1-5,TRBV20-1,-,CSARDMRSDNQPQHF,TGCAGTGCTAGAGATATGAGGTCGGATAATCAGCCCCAGCATTTT
-,TRBJ1-1,TRBV28,-,CASSADWGGRAFF,TGTGCCAGCAGTGCCGATTGGGGGGGTAGAGCTTTCTTT
TRBD1,TRBJ1-2,TRBV11-1,few,CASSTTGNYGYTF,TGTGCCAGCAGTACGACAGGGAACTATGGCTACACCTTC
TRBD2,TRBJ2-7,TRBV20-1,few,CSARAGSSGAYEQYF,TGCAGTGCTAGAGCAGGGTCCAGCGGGGCCTACGAGCAGTACTTC
-,TRBJ2-3,TRBV6-5,-,CASSYEVPSVPDTQYF,TGTGCCAGCAGTTACGAGGTTCCGAGTGTCCCAGATACGCAGTATTTT
-,TRBJ1-2,TRBV5-1,-,CASSLVVSVDGYTF,TGCGCCAGCAGCTTGGTAGTTTCTGTTGATGGCTACACCTTC
-,TRBJ2-5,TRBV7-8,-,CASSLAAGKRVTETQYF,TGTGCCAGCAGCTTAGCTGCGGGAAAACGAGTCACCGAGACCCAGTACTTC
-,TRBJ1-4,TRBV20-1,-,CSARDYGRLNEKLFF,TGCAGTGCTAGAGACTACGGACGGCTTAATGAAAAACTGTTTTTT
TRBD1,TRBJ2-4,TRBV19,-,CASSPRTGSLAKNIQYF,TGTGCCAGTAGTCCTCGGACAGGGTCACTAGCCAAAAACATTCAGTACTTC
-,TRBJ1-2,TRBV28,-,CASSTDQFYGYTF,TGTGCCAGCAGCACCGACCAATTCTATGGCTACACCTTC
TRBD1,TRBJ2-3,TRBV28,once,CASSPGDRGRDTQYF,TGTGCCAGCAGCCCCGGGGACAGGGGTCGAGATACGCAGTATTTT
TRBD1,TRBJ1-5,TRBV2,few,CATKATGKGPQHF,TGTGCCACCAAGGCGACAGGGAAGGGGCCCCAGCATTTT
-,TRBJ2-2,TRBV12-3/TRBV12-4,few,CASSSSTGELFF,TGTGCCAGCAGTTCGTCCACCGGGGAGCTGTTTTTT
-,TRBJ1-6,TRBV3-1,-,CASSPTTWGSPLHF,TGTGCCAGCAGCCCCACTACCTGGGGTTCACCCCTCCACTTT
TRBD1,TRBJ1-2,TRBV6-1,-,CAMGQGISGAGYTF,TGTGCCATGGGACAGGGAATCTCTGGGGCTGGCTACACCTTC
-,TRBJ1-6,TRBV4-3,-,CASSQLTGFYNSPLHF,TGCGCCAGCAGCCAACTGACAGGATTTTATAATTCACCCCTCCACTTT
-,TRBJ1-2,TRBV5-4,few,CASSLDPGALSGGYTF,TGTGCCAGCAGCTTGGATCCAGGAGCTCTAAGTGGCGGCTACACCTTC
-,TRBJ2-2,TRBV20-1,-,CSARGPGAANTGELFF,TGCAGTGCTAGAGGGCCCGGGGCAGCGAACACCGGGGAGCTGTTTTTT
TRBD1,TRBJ1-2,TRBV7-2,once,CASSSRGYGYTF,TGTGCCAGCAGCTCCAGGGGGTATGGCTACACCTTC
-,TRBJ2-3,TRBV5-4,-,CASSLGPPSTDTQYF,TGTGCCAGCAGCTTGGGCCCTCCTAGCACAGATACGCAGTATTTT
TRBD1,TRBJ2-7,TRBV20-1,-,CSAVQGVPSYEQYF,TGCAGTGCTGTACAGGGGGTGCCCTCCTACGAGCAGTACTTC
-,TRBJ2-1,TRBV11-3,-,CASSPPDRRSYNEQFF,TGTGCCAGCAGCCCCCCCGACCGCCGTTCCTACAATGAGCAGTTCTTC
-,TRBJ1-4,TRBV5-1,few,CASSEQGRGNEKLFF,TGCGCCAGCAGCGAGCAGGGAAGAGGAAATGAAAAACTGTTTTTT
-,TRBJ2-3,TRBV6-5,-,CASSYSTRGTSTDTQYF,TGTGCCAGCAGTTACTCGACACGGGGTACTAGCACAGATACGCAGTATTTT
-,TRBJ1-5,TRBV27,-,CASYAGRGNNQPQHF,TGTGCCAGTTATGCGGGTCGGGGAAACAATCAGCCCCAGCATTTT
-,TRBJ2-2,TRBV6-1,few,CASSEREWGVTGELFF,TGTGCCAGCAGTGAAAGGGAATGGGGGGTCACCGGGGAGCTGTTTTTT
TRBD2,TRBJ2-3,TRBV11-2,once,CASSLSGSSTDTQYF,TGTGCCAGCAGCTTGAGCGGGAGCTCCACAGATACGCAGTATTTT
-,TRBJ2-1,TRBV7-6,few,CASSPNPSRDEQFF,TGTGCCAGCAGCCCCAATCCTTCTCGGGATGAGCAGTTCTTC
-,TRBJ2-2,TRBV27,-,CASSLTANTGELFF,TGTGCCAGCAGTCTTACAGCGAACACCGGGGAGCTGTTTTTT
-,TRBJ2-2,TRBV19,-,CASSMAGRARRSFEELFF,TGTGCCAGTAGTATGGCAGGACGAGCCCGCAGGTCCTTTGAGGAGCTGTTTTTT
TRBD1,TRBJ2-2,TRBV7-9,few,CASSLSRQGNTGELFF,TGTGCCAGCAGCTTATCGCGACAGGGGAACACCGGGGAGCTGTTTTTT
-,TRBJ1-2,TRBV30,large,CAWRGGVGYTF,TGTGCCTGGAGGGGCGGGGTTGGCTACACCTTC
TRBD2,TRBJ2-2,TRBV7-2,once,CASSSRPLAGGNTGELFF,TGTGCCAGCAGCTCACGCCCACTAGCGGGGGGGAACACCGGGGAGCTGTTTTTT
-,TRBJ1-5,TRBV12-3/TRBV12-4,medium-sized,CASSSSGTLGPQHF,TGTGCCAGCAGTTCAAGCGGGACCCTTGGGCCCCAGCATTTT